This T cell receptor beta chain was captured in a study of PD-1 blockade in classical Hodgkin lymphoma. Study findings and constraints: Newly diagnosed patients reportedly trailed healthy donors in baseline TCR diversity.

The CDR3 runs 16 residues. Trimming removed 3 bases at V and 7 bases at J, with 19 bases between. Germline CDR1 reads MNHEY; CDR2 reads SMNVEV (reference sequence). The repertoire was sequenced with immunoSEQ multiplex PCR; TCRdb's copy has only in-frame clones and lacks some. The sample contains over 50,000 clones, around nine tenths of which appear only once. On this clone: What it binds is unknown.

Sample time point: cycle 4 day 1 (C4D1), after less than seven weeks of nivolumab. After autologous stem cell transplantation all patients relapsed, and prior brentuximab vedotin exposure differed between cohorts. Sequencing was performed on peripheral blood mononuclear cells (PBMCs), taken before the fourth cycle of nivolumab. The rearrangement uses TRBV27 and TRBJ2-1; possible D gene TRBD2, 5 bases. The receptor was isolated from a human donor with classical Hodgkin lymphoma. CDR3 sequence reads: CASSFRVATGRNEQFF. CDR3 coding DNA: TGTGCCAGCAGTTTCCGGGTAGCGACCGGAAGGAATGAGCAGTTCTTC.